These T cell receptor beta chains were read from a single sample in a study of blood T cell repertoires in COVID-19. Using immunoSEQ multiplex PCR, the repertoire was profiled, and TCRdb retains in-frame clones only, with some absent. The data contain more than 130,000 clones, about 90% of them singletons. Material for sequencing was peripheral blood. These receptors originate from a man over 45 with active or convalescent COVID-19. The CDR3 runs from the conserved cysteine through the conserved F or W. D genes are given only for firm matches. The size of a clone is reported for some rows only, either as once, few or many, or as a class for expanded clones.

clone_size j_call d_call v_call cdr3_nt cdr3_aa
- TRBJ1-5 - TRBV23-1 TGCGCCAGCAGTCCCTACGCCCTAAAACCCCAGCATTTT CASSPYALKPQHF
- TRBJ2-7 - TRBV2 TGTGCCAGCAGAGGGAGCGAGCAGTACTTC CASRGSEQYF
- TRBJ2-1 TRBD1 TRBV4-3 TGCGCCAGCAGCCAAGATGGGGGACAGGTCTACAATGAGCAGTTCTTC CASSQDGGQVYNEQFF
- TRBJ2-5 - TRBV10-3 TGTGCCATCAGTGAGTCGCGGGAGACCCAGTACTTC CAISESRETQYF
once TRBJ2-7 - TRBV10-3 TGTGCCATCAGTGAAGCTCAAGCCTCCTACGAGCAGTACTTC CAISEAQASYEQYF
- TRBJ1-5 - TRBV5-8 TGTGCCAGCAGCTTGGTCTGGGAGGGCCAGCCCCAGCATTTT CASSLVWEGQPQHF
- TRBJ1-5 TRBD1 TRBV11-2 TGTGCCAGCAGCGCAGGGGGGAAACAGCATTTT CASSAGGKQHF
- TRBJ2-7 - TRBV19 TGTGCCAGTAGTTCTCAAAACATGGGGCCCAGCGAGCAGTACTTC CASSSQNMGPSEQYF
- TRBJ2-6 TRBD2 TRBV4-3 TGCGCCAGCAGCCAAGATCGGGGGGGCACTGGGGCCAACGTCCTGACTTTC CASSQDRGGTGANVLTF
- TRBJ2-1 - TRBV7-3 TGTGCCAGCAGCGTACAGGCGAGCTCCTACAATGAGCAGTTCTTC CASSVQASSYNEQFF
few TRBJ1-1 - TRBV6-2/TRBV6-3 TGTGCCAGCAGTTACCGTGGACAGCACACTGAAGCTTTCTTT CASSYRGQHTEAFF
- TRBJ1-1 - TRBV9 TGTGCCAGCAGCGTAGGCCCTGGGAGTGAAGCTTTCTTT CASSVGPGSEAFF
- TRBJ2-2 TRBD2 TRBV5-6 TGTGCCAGCAGCTTGGGCCTAGCGGGATCGAACACCGGGGAGCTGTTTTTT CASSLGLAGSNTGELFF
- TRBJ2-7 TRBD1 TRBV7-9 TGTGCCAGCGAGGGACAGACCTCCCGGAGCGAGCAGTACTTC CASEGQTSRSEQYF
- TRBJ2-2 - TRBV28 TGTGCCAGCAGTTCCCCCGGGGGGAACACCGGGGAGCTGTTTTTT CASSSPGGNTGELFF
few TRBJ1-1 TRBD1 TRBV10-3 TGTGCCACCAAGGGGACACACAGGGGCTACACTGAAGCTTTCTTT CATKGTHRGYTEAFF
- TRBJ2-3 TRBD2 TRBV3-1/TRBV3-2 TGTGCCAGCCGTAAAGCGGGAGAGGGGGGTACGCAGTATTTT CASRKAGEGGTQYF
- TRBJ2-3 - TRBV4-1 TGCGCCAGCAGCTCAGGGGTAATGGGCACAGATACGCAGTATTTT CASSSGVMGTDTQYF
- TRBJ1-2 - TRBV28 TGTGCCAGCAGTTTACCCGGACTTAACTATGGCTACACCTTC CASSLPGLNYGYTF
- TRBJ1-1 - TRBV9 TGTGCCAGCAGCCCTGTTCCCCAAGCTTTCTTT CASSPVPQAFF
- TRBJ2-1 - TRBV6-5 TGTGCCAGCAGTTACGCCAGTCCCTCCTACAATGAGCAGTTCTTC CASSYASPSYNEQFF
- TRBJ2-1 - TRBV2 TGTGCCAGCAGCCCTATGGGGGGAATTTCCTACAATGAGCAGTTCTTC CASSPMGGISYNEQFF
once TRBJ1-2 - TRBV2 TGTGCCAGCAGGGGGTTAGGGAGGAACTATGGCTACACCTTC CASRGLGRNYGYTF
- TRBJ2-7 - TRBV28 TGTGCCAGCAGTGCCTTATTGAAGCGGATCTCCTACGAGCAGTACTTC CASSALLKRISYEQYF
- TRBJ2-7 - TRBV6-2/TRBV6-3 TGTGCCAGCAGTTACCACAATGCGGGCTACGAGCAGTACTTC CASSYHNAGYEQYF
- TRBJ2-5 TRBD2 TRBV5-1 TGCGCCAGCAGCTTCGGGGGGAGCGGTGGAGAGACCCAGTACTTC CASSFGGSGGETQYF
- TRBJ1-2 TRBD1 TRBV7-6 TGTGCCAGCAGCTTCACCACCGGGACAGCTAACTATGGCTACACCTTC CASSFTTGTANYGYTF
- TRBJ2-1 - TRBV4-2 TGTGCCAGCAGCCAAGATCCGGACAGAAGCAATGAGCAGTTCTTC CASSQDPDRSNEQFF
- TRBJ2-7 - TRBV10-3 TGTGCCATCAGTGTTACTAGTACCTACGAGCAGTACTTC CAISVTSTYEQYF
- TRBJ1-1 TRBD1 TRBV5-8 TGTGCCAGCAGCGCCCGGGACAGGGTGAACACTGAAGCTTTCTTT CASSARDRVNTEAFF
- TRBJ2-1 TRBD1 TRBV11-3 TGTGCCAGCAGCTCGACAGGGCCTGAGAATGAGCAGTTCTTC CASSSTGPENEQFF
- TRBJ2-1 TRBD2 TRBV27 TGTGCCAGCATCCGTAGCGGGCTAGCCTACAATGAGCAGTTCTTC CASIRSGLAYNEQFF
- TRBJ2-1 TRBD2 TRBV7-3 TGTGCCAGCAGCCTTTCCGGGACTAGCGCTATTTCTGAGCAGTTCTTC CASSLSGTSAISEQFF
- TRBJ2-5 TRBD1 TRBV6-5 TGTGCCAGCAGTTACGGACAGGGGGAGACCCAGTACTTC CASSYGQGETQYF
- TRBJ1-1 TRBD1 TRBV25-1 TGTGCCAGCAGTCGATTGGCAGGGGGCTATGGTGAAGCTTTCTTT CASSRLAGGYGEAFF
- TRBJ1-1 - TRBV12-3/TRBV12-4 TGTGCCAGCAGTTTCCTCGGGGGCACTGAAGCTTTCTTT CASSFLGGTEAFF
few TRBJ1-5 - TRBV5-1 TGCGCCAGCAGCTTGGAGGGGGGCAATCAGCCCCAGCATTTT CASSLEGGNQPQHF
- TRBJ2-1 TRBD2 TRBV6-5 TGTGCCAGCCGGGGGGGAAATGAGCAGTTCTTC CASRGGNEQFF
- TRBJ2-5 - TRBV2 TGTGCCAGCAGTGAGGGAGGACTGCCGCCAGAGACCCAGTACTTC CASSEGGLPPETQYF
- TRBJ2-5 TRBD1 TRBV5-1 TGCGCCAGCAGGGAACGACAGGGGACAGCGGAGACCCAGTACTTC CASRERQGTAETQYF
once TRBJ1-2 TRBD1 TRBV9 TGTGCCAGCAGCGAGTTCGGACAGGGACACTATGGCTACACCTTC CASSEFGQGHYGYTF
- TRBJ1-2 - TRBV5-8 TGTGCCAGCAGCGTAACAGGGCAGGGCTATGGCTACACCTTC CASSVTGQGYGYTF
- TRBJ1-2 TRBD1 TRBV6-6 TGTGCCAGCAGTTACTCGACAGGGGGCTATGGCTACACCTTC CASSYSTGGYGYTF
- TRBJ2-7 TRBD1 TRBV19 TGTGCCAGTAGATCGTCCCGGGACAGGGGTGCTGGGCAGTACTTC CASRSSRDRGAGQYF
- TRBJ2-5 - TRBV4-1 TGCGCCAGCAGCCAAGTACCCACTAGCTCTAGGGAGACCCAGTACTTC CASSQVPTSSRETQYF
few TRBJ2-1 - TRBV4-3 TGCGCCTCCAGGCCCCCCAATGAGCAGTTCTTC CASRPPNEQFF
- TRBJ2-1 TRBD2 TRBV29-1 TGCAGCGTTGTTGGGCTAGCGGGCGGGAATGAGCAGTTCTTC CSVVGLAGGNEQFF
- TRBJ1-5 - TRBV29-1 TGCAGCGTTGCACCGCGTGGCAATCAGCCCCAGCATTTT CSVAPRGNQPQHF
- TRBJ1-1 TRBD1 TRBV29-1 TGCAGCGTAACCAGGGGGGTGAACACTGAAGCTTTCTTT CSVTRGVNTEAFF
- TRBJ1-1 - TRBV7-9 TGTGCCAGCAGCTTTTGGGGCAGACAGAACACTGAAGCTTTCTTT CASSFWGRQNTEAFF
- TRBJ2-2 - TRBV7-2 TGTGCCAGCAGCTTAGTTCTCCTAGGCACCGGGGAGCTGTTTTTT CASSLVLLGTGELFF